The 7 T cell receptor beta chains presented below share a single source sample, sequenced in a study of shared clonotypes between healthy human individuals. The data were produced by immunoSEQ multiplex PCR, yet TCRdb's version contains in-frame clones alone and is incomplete. The sample yields around 990,000 clones, about 72% seen once. Sequenced sample: memory CD4+ T cells from PBMCs. Subset described: CD45RA-negative fraction. These receptors were obtained from a man aged 18 to 35 in good health. Some clones in this sample may be carry-over from other donors' samples.

The chain uses TRBV11-2 and TRBJ2-1; TRBD2 aligns across 11 bases. Germline V CDR1 and CDR2: SGHAT, FQNNGV. J gave up 9 bases and V 1 base, and 5 bases lay outside the gene matches. CDR3 length: 15 amino acids. The CDR3 DNA is TGTGCCAGCAGCTTAGTTAGCGGGGGGGAGAGTGAGCAGTTCTTC. This sequence encodes CASSLVSGGESEQFF.

This clone has a handful of counts. The V gene is TRBV19, the J gene TRBJ2-1, with D possibly matching TRBD1 (5 bases). Germline CDR1 reads LNHDA; CDR2 reads SQIVND (reference sequence). The V end was cut by 4 bases, the J end by 10 bases, with 20 bases between. This CDR3 spans 15 amino acids. The CDR3 reads CASSTQGSGSREQFF. CDR3 sequence (DNA): TGTGCCAGTAGTACCCAGGGTTCCGGGTCACGGGAGCAGTTCTTC.

This chain uses TRBV14 with TRBJ2-7; no clear D gene. This CDR3 is 18 amino acids long. Germline loops: CDR1 SGHDN, CDR2 FVKESK. V gave up 1 base and J gave up 4 bases, with 23 bases separating them. The CDR3 DNA sequence: TGTGCCAGCAGCCAAGCCCGCAATAGGGCAAGGGTCTTTTACGAGCAGTACTTC. It codes for CASSQARNRARVFYEQYF.

Worth noting for this clone: Other nucleotide sequences in the sample specify the same CDR3. This rearrangement joins TRBV18 to TRBJ1-3; D is undetermined. Germline V lookup: CDR1 KGHSH, CDR2 LQKENI. The CDR3 totals 13 residues. V was cut by 2 bases and J by 0 bases, with 2 bases left in between. CDR3 amino acids: CASSPNSGNTIYF. Written as DNA, the CDR3 is TGTGCCAGCTCACCAAACTCTGGAAACACCATATATTTT.

This clone occurred once. V and J are TRBV7-2 and TRBJ1-5; D may be TRBD1 (5 bases). The V gene lost 1 base and the J gene lost 4 bases, with 14 bases spanning the gap. CDR1 is SGHTA, CDR2 FQGNSA, per germline. This CDR3 is 16 amino acids long. CDR3 protein: CASSLEFRGRNQPQHF. The CDR3 nucleotides read TGTGCCAGCAGCTTAGAATTTCGGGGGAGGAATCAGCCCCAGCATTTT.

The chain uses TRBV18 and TRBJ1-4, with D uncertain. Germline V gene lookup returns CDR1 KGHSH and CDR2 LQKENI. V lost 3 bases and J 0 bases, leaving 11 bases between the germline ends. There are 16 residues in the CDR3. The CDR3 reads CASSPQADATNEKLFF. DNA for the CDR3: TGTGCCAGCTCACCGCAGGCAGACGCAACTAATGAAAAACTGTTTTTT.

This chain uses TRBV5-8 with TRBJ1-4; TRBD1 might be the D (6 bases). Germline V gives CDR1 SGHTS, CDR2 YDEGEE. The CDR3 has 14 amino acids. Trimming stripped 6 bases from V and 4 bases from J, with 13 bases between. As DNA, the CDR3 is TGTGCCAGCATCTTCAGGGGCCGTAATGAAAAACTGTTTTTT. It translates to CASIFRGRNEKLFF.